These T cell receptor beta chains were read from a single sample in a study of cytomegalovirus exposure and HLA in healthy donors. Clones were read by immunoSEQ multiplex PCR, and TCRdb kept only the in-frame ones, dropping some. The sample yields some 130,000 clones, roughly 74% seen once. The sample comprised PBMCs. The receptors shown here come from a male donor in good health and CMV-seronegative. Each CDR3 is given with its conserved first and last residue. The order of the fields is CDR3 DNA, CDR3 protein, J gene, D gene, clone size, V gene. A D gene is named only where the DNA matches it firmly. Rows may omit the clone size; those that give it use once, few, many or a size class.

cdr3_nt: TGTGCCAGCAGTTTCCTGACTAGCGGGGGGATCGATGAGCAGTTCTTC
cdr3_aa: CASSFLTSGGIDEQFF
j_call: TRBJ2-1
d_call: TRBD2
clone_size: -
v_call: TRBV27

cdr3_nt: TGTGCCAGCAGCTTGGACTTAGCAACATGGGATACGCAGTATTTT
cdr3_aa: CASSLDLATWDTQYF
j_call: TRBJ2-3
d_call: -
clone_size: -
v_call: TRBV7-8

cdr3_nt: TGCGCCAGCAGCTCACTAGCCGGCGGGTTCAATGAGCAGTTCTTC
cdr3_aa: CASSSLAGGFNEQFF
j_call: TRBJ2-1
d_call: -
clone_size: -
v_call: TRBV5-1

cdr3_nt: TGCGCCAGCGGGACAGTTCCCAATTCACCCCTCCACTTT
cdr3_aa: CASGTVPNSPLHF
j_call: TRBJ1-6
d_call: TRBD1
clone_size: -
v_call: TRBV5-1

cdr3_nt: TGTGCCAGCAGATTTAGGAGACTAGCGGGTGGGCAAGAGACCCAGTACTTC
cdr3_aa: CASRFRRLAGGQETQYF
j_call: TRBJ2-5
d_call: TRBD2
clone_size: -
v_call: TRBV2

cdr3_nt: TGTGCCAGCAGCCTCCCTCAACAGGGTGGGGATCAGCCCCAGCATTTT
cdr3_aa: CASSLPQQGGDQPQHF
j_call: TRBJ1-5
d_call: -
clone_size: -
v_call: TRBV7-3

cdr3_nt: TGCGCCAGCAGCCATCCTTCAACCGGGACAGGAGGAATGAACACTGAAGCTTTCTTT
cdr3_aa: CASSHPSTGTGGMNTEAFF
j_call: TRBJ1-1
d_call: TRBD1
clone_size: -
v_call: TRBV4-1

cdr3_nt: TGTGCCAGCAGCTTATTGACAGGGTGGAACTATGGCTACACCTTC
cdr3_aa: CASSLLTGWNYGYTF
j_call: TRBJ1-2
d_call: TRBD1
clone_size: once
v_call: TRBV7-9

cdr3_nt: TGTGCCATCAGTTCGGGATCGAGCTCCTATAATTCACCCCTCCACTTT
cdr3_aa: CAISSGSSSYNSPLHF
j_call: TRBJ1-6
d_call: -
clone_size: -
v_call: TRBV10-3

cdr3_nt: TGTGCCAGTAAGACAGGGTCGAGTACAGATACGCAGTATTTT
cdr3_aa: CASKTGSSTDTQYF
j_call: TRBJ2-3
d_call: TRBD1
clone_size: -
v_call: TRBV19

cdr3_nt: TGTGCCAGCAGCCGCCGGTTGGGGGGGCAAGAGACCCAGTACTTC
cdr3_aa: CASSRRLGGQETQYF
j_call: TRBJ2-5
d_call: TRBD2
clone_size: -
v_call: TRBV4-2

cdr3_nt: TGTGCCAGCAGCCAAGCGGCAGGGATGAACACTGAAGCTTTCTTT
cdr3_aa: CASSQAAGMNTEAFF
j_call: TRBJ1-1
d_call: -
clone_size: -
v_call: TRBV4-2

cdr3_nt: TGCAGTGCTCTCTCCTACGAGCAGTACTTC
cdr3_aa: CSALSYEQYF
j_call: TRBJ2-7
d_call: -
clone_size: -
v_call: TRBV20-1

cdr3_nt: TGTGCCAGCAACGGACCGGACAGGGGGTCCACCGGGGAGCTGTTTTTT
cdr3_aa: CASNGPDRGSTGELFF
j_call: TRBJ2-2
d_call: TRBD1
clone_size: -
v_call: TRBV28

cdr3_nt: TGTGCCAGTAGTACTAGCGGGACAACAGATACGCAGTATTTT
cdr3_aa: CASSTSGTTDTQYF
j_call: TRBJ2-3
d_call: TRBD2
clone_size: few
v_call: TRBV19

cdr3_nt: TGTGCCAGCAGTACAGGGACAGGCGCTTACGAGCAGTACTTC
cdr3_aa: CASSTGTGAYEQYF
j_call: TRBJ2-7
d_call: TRBD1
clone_size: -
v_call: TRBV6-6

cdr3_nt: TGTGCCAGCAGTGCCCCGTGGGGGGGCGGTGGCTACACCTTC
cdr3_aa: CASSAPWGGGGYTF
j_call: TRBJ1-2
d_call: -
clone_size: -
v_call: TRBV28

cdr3_nt: TGTGCCAGCAGTCTCGGTAGGGCCAGTCGTGGAGGTCAAAAACTGTTTTTT
cdr3_aa: CASSLGRASRGGQKLFF
j_call: TRBJ1-4
d_call: -
clone_size: -
v_call: TRBV2

cdr3_nt: TGTGCCAGCAGCCTCGGGTATTCTGGCAGCCGCTCTGGAAACACCATATATTTT
cdr3_aa: CASSLGYSGSRSGNTIYF
j_call: TRBJ1-3
d_call: -
clone_size: -
v_call: TRBV25-1

cdr3_nt: TGCGCCAGCAGTTATGGGGAGGGGGGCACTGAAGCTTTCTTT
cdr3_aa: CASSYGEGGTEAFF
j_call: TRBJ1-1
d_call: -
clone_size: few
v_call: TRBV5-1